This T cell receptor beta chain stems from a study of a mutant IDH1 vaccine in newly diagnosed glioma. Sequencing was performed with immunoSEQ multiplex PCR; in TCRdb, only in-frame clones are kept and a portion is missing. The table includes tens of thousands of clones, about nine tenths detected once. Worth noting for this clone: Its antigen remains unidentified.

The time point is: week 23, last vaccination. Vaccination used 300 ug of mutant IDH1 20-mer peptide per dose, with topical imiquimod. The V gene lost 4 bases and the J gene lost 3 bases, with 7 bases spanning the gap. CDR1 and CDR2 (germline): SNHLY, FYNNEI. CDR3 size: 13 residues. The sequence came from a man aged 35 to 55 with glioma. The rearrangement joins TRBV2 to TRBJ2-1; D unresolved. This specimen was PBMCs, taken from a glioma patient whose treatment included an IDH1 peptide vaccine. This CDR3 is CASSVGLYNEQFF. DNA for the CDR3: TGTGCCAGCAGTGTTGGGCTCTACAATGAGCAGTTCTTC.